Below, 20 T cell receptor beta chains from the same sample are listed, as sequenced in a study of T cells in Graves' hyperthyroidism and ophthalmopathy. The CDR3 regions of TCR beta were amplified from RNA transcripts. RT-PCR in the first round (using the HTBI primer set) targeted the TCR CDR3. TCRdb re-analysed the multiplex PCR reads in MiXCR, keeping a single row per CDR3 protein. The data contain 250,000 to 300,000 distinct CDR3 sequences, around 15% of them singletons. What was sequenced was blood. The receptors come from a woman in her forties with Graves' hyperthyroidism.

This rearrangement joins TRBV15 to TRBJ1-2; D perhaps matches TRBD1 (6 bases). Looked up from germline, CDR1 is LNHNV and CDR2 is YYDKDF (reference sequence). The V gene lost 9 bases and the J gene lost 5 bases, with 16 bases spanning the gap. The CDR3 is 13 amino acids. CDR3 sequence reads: CATAERGAYGYTF. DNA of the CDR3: TGTGCCACGGCGGAAAGGGGGGCATATGGCTACACCTTC.

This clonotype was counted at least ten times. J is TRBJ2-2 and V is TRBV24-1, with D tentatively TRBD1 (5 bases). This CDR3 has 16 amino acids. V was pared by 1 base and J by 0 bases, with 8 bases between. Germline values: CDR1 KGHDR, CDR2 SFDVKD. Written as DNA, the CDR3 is TGTGCCACCAGTGATTTAACAGGAGCGAACACCGGGGAGCTGTTTTTT. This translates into CATSDLTGANTGELFF.

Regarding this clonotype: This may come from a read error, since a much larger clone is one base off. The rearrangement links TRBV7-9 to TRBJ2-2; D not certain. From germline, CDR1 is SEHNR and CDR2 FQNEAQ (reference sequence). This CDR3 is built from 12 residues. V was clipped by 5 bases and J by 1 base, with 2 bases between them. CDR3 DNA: TGTGCCAGCAGCAAGAACACCGGGGAGCTGTTTTTT. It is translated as CASSKNTGELFF.

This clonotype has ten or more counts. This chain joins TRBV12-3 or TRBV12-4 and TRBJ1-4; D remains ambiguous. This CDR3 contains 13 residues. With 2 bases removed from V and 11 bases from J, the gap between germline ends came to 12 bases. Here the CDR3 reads CASSLTASGKLFF. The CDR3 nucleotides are TGTGCCAGCAGTTTAACCGCGTCGGGGAAACTGTTTTTT.

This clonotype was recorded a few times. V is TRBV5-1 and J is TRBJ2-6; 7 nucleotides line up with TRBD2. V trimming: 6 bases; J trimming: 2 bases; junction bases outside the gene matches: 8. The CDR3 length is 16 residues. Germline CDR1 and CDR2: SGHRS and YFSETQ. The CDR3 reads CASNGRAGAGANVLTF. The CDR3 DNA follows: TGCGCCAGCAATGGGAGGGCTGGCGCTGGGGCCAACGTCCTGACTTTC. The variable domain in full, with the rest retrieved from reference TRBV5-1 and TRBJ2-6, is KAGVTQTPRYLIKTRGQQVTLSCSPISGHRSVSWYQQTPGQGLQFLFEYFSETQRNKGNFPGRFSGRQFSNSRSEMNVSTLELGDSALYLCASNGRAGAGANVLTFGAGSRLTVL.

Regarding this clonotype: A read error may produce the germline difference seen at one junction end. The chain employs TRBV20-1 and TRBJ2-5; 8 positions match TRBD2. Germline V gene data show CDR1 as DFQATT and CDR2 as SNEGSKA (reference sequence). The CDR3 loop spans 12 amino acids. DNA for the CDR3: TGCAGTGCGAGACGGGAGGGCAGATCGGACCACTTC. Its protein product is CSARREGRSDHF.

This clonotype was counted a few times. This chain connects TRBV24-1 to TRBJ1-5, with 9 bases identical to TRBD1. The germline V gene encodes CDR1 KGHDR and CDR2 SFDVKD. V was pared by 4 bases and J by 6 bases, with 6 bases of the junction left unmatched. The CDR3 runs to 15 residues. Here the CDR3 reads CATSDDRGKGQPQHF. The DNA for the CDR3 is TGTGCCACCAGTGACGACAGGGGGAAGGGTCAGCCCCAGCATTTT.

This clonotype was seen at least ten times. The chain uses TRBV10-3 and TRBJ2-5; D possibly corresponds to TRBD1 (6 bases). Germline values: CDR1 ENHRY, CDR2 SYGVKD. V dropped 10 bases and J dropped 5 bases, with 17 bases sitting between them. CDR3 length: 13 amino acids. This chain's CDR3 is CATTTGSGETQYF. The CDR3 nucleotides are TGTGCCACAACTACAGGGTCCGGCGAGACCCAGTACTTC.

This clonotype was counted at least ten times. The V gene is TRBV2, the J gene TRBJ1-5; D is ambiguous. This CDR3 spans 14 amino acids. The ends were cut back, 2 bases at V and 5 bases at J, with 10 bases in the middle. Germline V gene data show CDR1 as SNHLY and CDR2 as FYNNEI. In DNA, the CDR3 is TGTGCCAGCAGTGAATATGCAGACTATCAGCCCCAGCATTTT. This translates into CASSEYADYQPQHF.

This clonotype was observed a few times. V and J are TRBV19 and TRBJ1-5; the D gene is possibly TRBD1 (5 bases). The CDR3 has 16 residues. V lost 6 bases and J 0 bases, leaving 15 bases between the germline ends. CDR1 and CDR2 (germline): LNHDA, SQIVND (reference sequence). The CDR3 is CASRGGTANSNQPQHF. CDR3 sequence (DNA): TGTGCCAGTAGAGGCGGGACTGCTAATAGCAATCAGCCCCAGCATTTT.

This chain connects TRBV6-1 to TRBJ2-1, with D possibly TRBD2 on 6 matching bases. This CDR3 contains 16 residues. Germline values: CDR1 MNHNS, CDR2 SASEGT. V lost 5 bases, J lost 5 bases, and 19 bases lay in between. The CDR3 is CASSKKRDWRDNEQFF. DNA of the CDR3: TGTGCCAGCAGTAAGAAACGGGACTGGCGAGACAATGAGCAGTTCTTC.

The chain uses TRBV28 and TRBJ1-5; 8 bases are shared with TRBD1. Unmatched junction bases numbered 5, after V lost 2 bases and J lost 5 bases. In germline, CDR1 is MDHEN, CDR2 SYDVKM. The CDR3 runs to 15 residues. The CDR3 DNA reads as TGTGCCAGCAGTTTAGAGGTGACAGGGGATCAGCCCCAGCATTTT. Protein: CASSLEVTGDQPQHF.

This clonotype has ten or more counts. CDR3 in DNA: TGCAGTGCTAGTACCGGGCTAAGCTCCTACAATGAGCAGTTCTTC. Its protein is CSASTGLSSYNEQFF. This rearrangement joins TRBV20-1 to TRBJ2-1; D is ambiguous. The germline V gene encodes CDR1 DFQATT and CDR2 SNEGSKA (reference sequence). The V end lost 3 bases, the J end lost 0 bases, and 12 bases lay between the germline ends. This CDR3 has 15 residues.

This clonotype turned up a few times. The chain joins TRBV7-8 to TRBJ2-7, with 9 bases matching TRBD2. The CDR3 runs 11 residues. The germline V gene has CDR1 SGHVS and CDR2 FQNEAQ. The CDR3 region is CGAGGPREQYF. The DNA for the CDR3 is TGTGGTGCGGGAGGGCCACGCGAGCAGTACTTC.

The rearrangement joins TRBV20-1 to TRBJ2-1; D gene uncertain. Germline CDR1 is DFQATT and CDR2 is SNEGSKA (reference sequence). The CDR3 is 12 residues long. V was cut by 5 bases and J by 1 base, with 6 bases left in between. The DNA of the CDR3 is TGCAGTGCTGAGGCGTCCTACAATGAGCAGTTCTTC. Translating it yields CSAEASYNEQFF.

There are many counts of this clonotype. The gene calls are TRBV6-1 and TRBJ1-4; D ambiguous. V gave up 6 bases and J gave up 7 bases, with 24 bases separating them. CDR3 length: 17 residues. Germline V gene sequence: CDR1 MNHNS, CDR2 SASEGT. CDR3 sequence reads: CASSFSGSFTGREKLFF. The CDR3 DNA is TGTGCCAGCAGCTTTTCCGGGTCTTTCACTGGACGTGAAAAACTGTTTTTT.

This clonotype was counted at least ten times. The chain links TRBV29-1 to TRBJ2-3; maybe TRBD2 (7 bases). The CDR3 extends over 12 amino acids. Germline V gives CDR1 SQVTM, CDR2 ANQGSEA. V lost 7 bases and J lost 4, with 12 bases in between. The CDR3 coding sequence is TGCAGCGCCGAGGGGGGGGCAGATACGCAGTATTTT. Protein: CSAEGGADTQYF.

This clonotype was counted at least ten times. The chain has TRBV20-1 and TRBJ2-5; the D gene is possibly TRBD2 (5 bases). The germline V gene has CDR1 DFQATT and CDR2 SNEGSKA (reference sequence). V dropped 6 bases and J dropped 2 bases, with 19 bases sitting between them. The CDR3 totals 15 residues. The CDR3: CSAAPSGVSQETQYF. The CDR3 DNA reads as TGCAGTGCCGCCCCTTCCGGGGTTTCACAAGAGACCCAGTACTTC.

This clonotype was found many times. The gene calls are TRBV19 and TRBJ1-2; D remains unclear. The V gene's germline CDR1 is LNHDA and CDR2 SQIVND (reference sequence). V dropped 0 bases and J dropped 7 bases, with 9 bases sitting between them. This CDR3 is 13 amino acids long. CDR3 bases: TGTGCCAGTAGTATAGATCCTATCCGTGGCTACACCTTC. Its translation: CASSIDPIRGYTF. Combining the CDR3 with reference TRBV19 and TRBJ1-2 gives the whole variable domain DGGITQSPKYLFRKEGQNVTLSCEQNLNHDAMYWYRQDPGQGLRLIYYSQIVNDFQKGDIAEGYSVSREKKESFPLTVTSAQKNPTAFYLCASSIDPIRGYTFGSGTRLTVV.

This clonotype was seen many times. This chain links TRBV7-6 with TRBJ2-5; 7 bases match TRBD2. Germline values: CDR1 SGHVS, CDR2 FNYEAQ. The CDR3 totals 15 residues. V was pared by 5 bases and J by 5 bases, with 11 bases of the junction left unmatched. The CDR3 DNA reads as TGTGCCAGCAGCCCGTGGGACTATCCCAGGGAGACCCAGTACTTC. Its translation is CASSPWDYPRETQYF.